This TCR beta chain was found in a study of blood T cell repertoires in COVID-19. Study summary: Sites across the United States, Italy and Spain contributed samples from acute and convalescent COVID-19. Sources were T cells, B-cell-depleted T cells, or PBMCs; the material itself was cDNA or gDNA.

The CDR3 totals 16 residues. The authors' processing: Reference gene primers were amplified, and this amplification served to estimate nucleated cell counts. Measured with immunoSEQ multiplex PCR; TCRdb has only the in-frame clones, and not every one. The V and J calls and clone size come from that table; D and trimming were worked out from the DNA. Here the sample spans 200,000 to 300,000 clones, 87% being singletons. The sequence derives from a woman between 40 and 55 years old who had recovered from COVID-19. Sequenced sample: peripheral blood. V usage is TRBV21-1 and J usage is TRBJ2-7; the table calls TRBD1, which could not be checked here. TRBV21-1 is recorded as a pseudogene. Here the CDR3 reads CASRPNMTTSSYEQYF. The CDR3 bases are TGTGCCAGCAGACCTAATATGACAACCTCCTCCTACGAGCAGTACTTC.